Below are 8 T cell receptor beta chains sequenced from a single sample in a study of neurological immune-mediated disorders. TCRdb reprocessed the 5' RACE reads via MiXCR and lists one record per CDR3 protein. The table has under 70,000 distinct CDR3 sequences, roughly 3.5% seen once. The sequenced material came from PBMCs. These receptors came from a woman aged 55-69 years with multiple sclerosis.

The rearrangement uses TRBV20-1 and TRBJ2-1; D unresolved. This CDR3 is 11 amino acids long. Germline CDR1 and CDR2: DFQATT and SNEGSKA (reference sequence). The CDR3 is CSTLVGNEQFF. In DNA, the CDR3 is TGCAGCACCTTAGTAGGTAATGAGCAGTTCTTC.

In its sample, this clonotype was seen many times. The chain links TRBV7-3 to TRBJ2-1, with a tentative D call TRBD2 (6 bases). CDR1 and CDR2 from the germline V gene are SGHTA and FQGTGA. Trimming removed 2 bases from V and 0 bases from J, with 11 bases in between. The CDR3 is 16 amino acids. CDR3 sequence reads: CASSLGPGSSYNEQFF. The CDR3, as DNA: TGTGCCAGCAGCTTAGGTCCCGGGAGCTCCTACAATGAGCAGTTCTTC.

This clonotype was detected ten times or more. The chain couples TRBV20-1 to TRBJ2-1; 12 bases align to TRBD2. CDR3 length equals 16 residues. The germline CDR1 and CDR2 sequences are DFQATT and SNEGSKA (reference sequence). V trimming: 3 bases; J trimming: 2 bases; junction bases outside the gene matches: 5. CDR3 nucleotide sequence: TGCAGTGCTAGCGACACTAGCGGGAGGACCTACAATGAGCAGTTCTTC. Its protein product is CSASDTSGRTYNEQFF.

This clonotype occurred many times. The chain links TRBV25-1 to TRBJ1-2; D unclear. Germline V gene data show CDR1 as MGHDK and CDR2 as SYGVNS. The CDR3 is 11 residues long. Trimming cost V 5 bases and J 7 bases, with 8 bases left between them. This CDR3 is CASSWCCGYTF. The CDR3, as DNA: TGTGCCAGCAGTTGGTGTTGTGGCTACACCTTC.

This clonotype showed up many times. This sequence joins TRBV7-2 and TRBJ2-1; D may be TRBD1 or TRBD2 (6 bases each). The CDR3 sequence is 15 residues long. V was shortened by 5 bases and J by 1 base, with 12 bases between the two germline ends. Germline CDR1 is SGHTA and CDR2 is FQGNSA. Here the CDR3 DNA reads TGTGCCAGCAGCCCGACTAGGGGGTCCTACAATGAGCAGTTCTTC. This translates into CASSPTRGSYNEQFF.

The sample holds many counts of this clonotype. This sequence joins TRBV20-1 and TRBJ2-5, with D unresolved. The CDR3 spans 14 residues. The germline gives CDR1 DFQATT, CDR2 SNEGSKA (reference sequence). Trimming left V 6 bases short and J 2 bases short, with 16 bases between. The CDR3 coding sequence is TGCAGTGCCAATAGTTGGGTCCCACAAGAGACCCAGTACTTC. Residues: CSANSWVPQETQYF.

The table lists this clonotype with many counts. This sequence joins TRBV7-9 and TRBJ2-7; D gene uncertain. The CDR3 is 13 amino acids. Germline V gene data show CDR1 as SEHNR and CDR2 as FQNEAQ (reference sequence). With 5 bases removed from V and 1 base from J, the gap between germline ends came to 9 bases. CDR3 nucleotide sequence: TGTGCCAGCAGCCCAACGTCTTCCTACGAGCAGTACTTC. This translates into CASSPTSSYEQYF.

This clonotype has a count of ten or more. J is TRBJ2-1 and V is TRBV29-1; D tentatively reads TRBD1 or TRBD2 (5 bases each). CDR1 is SQVTM, CDR2 ANQGSEA, per germline. This CDR3 contains 13 residues. V was pared by 5 bases and J by 0 bases, with 8 bases between. The CDR3 spells CSVIGTSYNEQFF. DNA for the CDR3: TGCAGCGTTATAGGGACCTCCTACAATGAGCAGTTCTTC.